What follows are 11 T cell receptor beta chains derived from one specimen sequenced in a study of shared clonotypes between healthy human individuals. Method: immunoSEQ multiplex PCR; TCRdb's copy keeps in-frame clones and lacks some. This sample has roughly 2.1 million clones, with about 92% found just once. In the naive CD8 group, cells lacked CD45RO and were positively selected for CCR7, so terminally differentiated effector memory CD45RA+ cells were left out. Sequenced input: naive CD8+ T cells from PBMCs. The receptors come from a man aged 18 to 29 in good health. Some clones in this sample may be carry-over from other donors' samples.

CDR3 DNA: TGTGCCAGCACCCCGTGGGGGAGCAATCAGCCCCAGCATTTT. Translated: CASTPWGSNQPQHF. The chain uses TRBV5-6 and TRBJ1-5, with D possibly TRBD1 on 5 matching bases. Per the germline V gene, CDR1 is SGHDT and CDR2 is YYEEEE. V dropped 6 bases and J dropped 1 base, with 11 bases sitting between them. CDR3 length: 14 amino acids.

V usage is TRBV19 and J usage is TRBJ2-7; 11 bases align to TRBD1. This CDR3 spans 14 amino acids. The germline V gene has CDR1 LNHDA and CDR2 SQIVND (reference sequence). V was clipped by 3 bases and J by 7 bases; unmatched bases: 5. The CDR3 reads CASSIGTGGVEQYF. DNA of the CDR3: TGTGCCAGTAGTATCGGGACAGGGGGTGTGGAGCAGTACTTC.

The V gene is TRBV5-4, the J gene TRBJ1-1, with 8 bases identical to TRBD1. Germline V gene data show CDR1 as SGHNT and CDR2 as YYREEE (reference sequence). The CDR3 has 17 residues. V was clipped by 5 bases and J by 7 bases; unmatched bases: 19. The CDR3 reads CASSYNNQGAREGEAFF. The DNA for the CDR3 is TGTGCCAGCAGTTATAATAACCAGGGGGCGCGGGAGGGTGAAGCTTTCTTT.

J is TRBJ1-1 and V is TRBV4-3, with D unresolved. The CDR3 runs to 13 residues. Deletions cut 3 bases from V and 11 bases from J, with 16 bases between. CDR1 is LGHNA, CDR2 YSLEER, per germline. The CDR3 loop is CASSQGPARVAFF. The CDR3 DNA is TGCGCCAGCAGCCAGGGCCCAGCTCGGGTTGCTTTCTTT.

The CDR3 bases are TGTGCCAGCAGCTCCCAATGGAGACTAGCGGACACAGATACGCAGTATTTT. Protein: CASSSQWRLADTDTQYF. The chain uses TRBV7-8 and TRBJ2-3, with TRBD2 matching over 9 bases. Germline V lookup: CDR1 SGHVS, CDR2 FQNEAQ. With 4 bases clipped from V and 2 bases from J, the junction kept 10 bases outside the gene matches. This CDR3 comprises 17 residues.

CDR3 in amino acids: CASSPGLEAFF. In DNA form, the CDR3 reads TGTGCCAGCAGTCCGGGCCTTGAAGCTTTCTTT. This chain joins TRBV6-1 and TRBJ1-1; D gene ambiguous. The length of the CDR3 is 11 residues. The V gene's germline CDR1 is MNHNS and CDR2 SASEGT. Trimming took 5 bases from V and 7 from J, leaving 8 bases between them.

This clone showed up just once. The gene calls are TRBV29-1 and TRBJ2-5; D call uncertain. CDR1 is SQVTM, CDR2 ANQGSEA, per germline. Trimming pared 7 bases from V and 3 bases from J, leaving 6 bases between. The CDR3 consists of 10 residues. CDR3 in amino acids: CSGREETQYF. Here the CDR3 DNA reads TGCAGCGGTAGAGAAGAGACCCAGTACTTC.

The chain carries TRBV5-6 and TRBJ2-7; 10 bases are a match to TRBD1. The CDR3 is made up of 14 amino acids. Germline V gene data show CDR1 as SGHDT and CDR2 as YYEEEE. The junction had 8 bases not matched to a gene; V was cut back by 4 bases and J by 7 bases. CDR3: CASSLPGQGREQYF. In DNA, the CDR3 is TGTGCCAGCAGCCTACCGGGACAGGGGCGTGAGCAGTACTTC.

The chain links TRBV27 to TRBJ2-7; D gene ambiguous. Between the trimmed V and J ends, which lost 10 bases and 0 bases, there was a span of 7 bases. The CDR3 has 11 residues. Germline CDR1 reads MNHEY; CDR2 reads SMNVEV (reference sequence). CDR3 nucleotides: TGTGCCACCTCCAACTCCTACGAGCAGTACTTC. Translated: CATSNSYEQYF.

This clone turned up a few times. The V gene is TRBV19, the J gene TRBJ2-2; TRBD1 matches 7 bases. The J segment lost 6 bases and the V segment lost 7 bases, leaving 11 bases of the junction unmatched. This CDR3 comprises 15 residues. The germline V gene encodes CDR1 LNHDA and CDR2 SQIVND (reference sequence). The CDR3 region has the DNA TGTGCCAGTATGGGTGCGAAGGGGGCATCCGGGGAGCTGTTTTTT. Translated: CASMGAKGASGELFF.

The chain is built from TRBV2 and TRBJ2-7; TRBD1 aligns across 7 bases. V shed 6 bases and J 4 bases; nucleotides not matched to a gene: 12. CDR3 length equals 15 residues. Germline lookup yields CDR1 SNHLY and CDR2 FYNNEI. CDR3 residues: CASRTGQATLYEQYF. The DNA for the CDR3 is TGTGCCAGCAGGACCGGACAGGCTACCCTATACGAGCAGTACTTC.